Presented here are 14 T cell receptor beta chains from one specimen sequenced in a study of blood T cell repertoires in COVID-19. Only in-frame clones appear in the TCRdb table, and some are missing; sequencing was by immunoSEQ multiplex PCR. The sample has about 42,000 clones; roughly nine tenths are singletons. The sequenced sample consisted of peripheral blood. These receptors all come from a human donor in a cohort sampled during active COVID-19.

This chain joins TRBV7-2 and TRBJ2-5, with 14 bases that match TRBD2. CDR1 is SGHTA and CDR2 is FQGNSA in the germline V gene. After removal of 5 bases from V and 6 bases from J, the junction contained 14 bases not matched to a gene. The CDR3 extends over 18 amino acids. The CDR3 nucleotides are TGTGCCAGCAGCCTGGGACTAGCGGGGGCAGTGGGGCTACAGACCCAGTACTTC. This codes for CASSLGLAGAVGLQTQYF.

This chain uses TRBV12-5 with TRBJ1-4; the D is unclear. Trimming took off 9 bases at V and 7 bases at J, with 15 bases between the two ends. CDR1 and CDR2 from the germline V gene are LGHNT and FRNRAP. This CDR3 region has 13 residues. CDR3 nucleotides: TGTGCTAGCCTCGAGGGTAACGGTGAAAAACTGTTTTTT. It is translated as CASLEGNGEKLFF.

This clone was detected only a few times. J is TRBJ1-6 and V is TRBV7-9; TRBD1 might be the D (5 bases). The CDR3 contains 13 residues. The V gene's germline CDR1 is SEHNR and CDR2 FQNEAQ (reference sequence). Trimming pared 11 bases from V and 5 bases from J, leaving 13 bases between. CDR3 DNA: TGTGCCGCGGGGAGGGGAGATAATTCACCCCTCCACTTT. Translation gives CAAGRGDNSPLHF. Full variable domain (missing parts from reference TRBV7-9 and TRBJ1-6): DTGVSQNPRHKITKRGQNVTFRCDPISEHNRLYWYRQTLGQGPEFLTYFQNEAQLEKSRLLSDRFSAERPKGSFSTLEIQRTEQGDSAMYLCAAGRGDNSPLHFGNGTRLTVT.

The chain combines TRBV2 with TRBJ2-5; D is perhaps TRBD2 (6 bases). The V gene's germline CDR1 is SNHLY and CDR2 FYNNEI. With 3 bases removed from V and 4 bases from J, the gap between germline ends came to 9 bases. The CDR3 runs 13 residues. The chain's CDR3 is CASSERGPETQYF. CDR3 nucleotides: TGTGCCAGCAGTGAGCGGGGCCCAGAGACCCAGTACTTC.

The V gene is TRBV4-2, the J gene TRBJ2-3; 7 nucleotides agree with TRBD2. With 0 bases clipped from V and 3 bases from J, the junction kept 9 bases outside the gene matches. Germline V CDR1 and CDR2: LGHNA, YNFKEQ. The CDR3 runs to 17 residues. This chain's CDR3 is CASSQDTLGGRTDTQYF. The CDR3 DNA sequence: TGTGCCAGCAGCCAAGATACTCTGGGGGGGAGGACAGATACGCAGTATTTT.

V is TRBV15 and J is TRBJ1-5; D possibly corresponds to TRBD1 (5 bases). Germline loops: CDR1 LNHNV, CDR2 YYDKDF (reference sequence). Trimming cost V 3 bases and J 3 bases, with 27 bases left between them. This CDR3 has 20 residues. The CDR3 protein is CATSSETPSLTELFNQPQHF. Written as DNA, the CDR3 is TGTGCCACCAGCAGCGAAACTCCCTCATTGACAGAGTTATTCAATCAGCCCCAGCATTTT.

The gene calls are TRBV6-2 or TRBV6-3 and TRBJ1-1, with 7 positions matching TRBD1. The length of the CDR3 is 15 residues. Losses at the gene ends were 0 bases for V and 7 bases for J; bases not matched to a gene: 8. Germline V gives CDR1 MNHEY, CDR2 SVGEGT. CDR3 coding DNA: TGTGCCAGCAGTTACTCGACAGGGAACCGGGATGAAGCTTTCTTT. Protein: CASSYSTGNRDEAFF.

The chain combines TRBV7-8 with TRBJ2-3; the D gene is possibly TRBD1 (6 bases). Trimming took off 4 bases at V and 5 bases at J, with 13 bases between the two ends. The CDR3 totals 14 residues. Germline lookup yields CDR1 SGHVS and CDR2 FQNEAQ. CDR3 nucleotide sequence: TGTGCCAGCAGCTCACTCAGGGGAGAAGATACGCAGTATTTT. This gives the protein CASSSLRGEDTQYF.

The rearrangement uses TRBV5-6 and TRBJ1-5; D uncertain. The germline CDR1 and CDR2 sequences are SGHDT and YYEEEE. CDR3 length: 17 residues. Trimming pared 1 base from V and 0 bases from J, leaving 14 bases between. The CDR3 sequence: CASSLFTGINSNQPQHF. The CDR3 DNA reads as TGTGCCAGCAGCTTGTTCACGGGAATTAATAGCAATCAGCCCCAGCATTTT.

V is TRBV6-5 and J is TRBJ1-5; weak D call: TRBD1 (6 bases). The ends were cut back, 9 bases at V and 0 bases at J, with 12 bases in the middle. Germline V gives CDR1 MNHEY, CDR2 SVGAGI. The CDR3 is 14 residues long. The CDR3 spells CASTGRYSNQPQHF. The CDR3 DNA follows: TGTGCCAGTACAGGGCGTTATAGCAATCAGCCCCAGCATTTT.

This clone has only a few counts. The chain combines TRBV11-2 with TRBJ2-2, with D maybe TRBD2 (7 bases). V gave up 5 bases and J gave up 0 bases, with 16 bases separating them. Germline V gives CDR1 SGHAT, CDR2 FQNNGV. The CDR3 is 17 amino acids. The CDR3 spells CASSPRGSGANTGELFF. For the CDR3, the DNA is TGTGCCAGCAGCCCTAGGGGGAGCGGGGCGAACACCGGGGAGCTGTTTTTT.

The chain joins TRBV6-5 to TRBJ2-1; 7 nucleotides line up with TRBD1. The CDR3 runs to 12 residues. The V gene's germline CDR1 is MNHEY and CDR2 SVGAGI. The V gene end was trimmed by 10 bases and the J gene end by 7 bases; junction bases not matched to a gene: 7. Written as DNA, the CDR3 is TGTGCCACCTTGACAGGGAATAATGAGCAGTTCTTC. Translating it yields CATLTGNNEQFF.

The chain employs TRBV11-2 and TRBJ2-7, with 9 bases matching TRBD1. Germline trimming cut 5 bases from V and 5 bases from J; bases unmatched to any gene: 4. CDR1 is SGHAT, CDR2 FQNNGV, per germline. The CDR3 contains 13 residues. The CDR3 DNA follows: TGTGCCAGCAGCCGGGACAGGGACAACGAGCAGTACTTC. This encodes CASSRDRDNEQYF.

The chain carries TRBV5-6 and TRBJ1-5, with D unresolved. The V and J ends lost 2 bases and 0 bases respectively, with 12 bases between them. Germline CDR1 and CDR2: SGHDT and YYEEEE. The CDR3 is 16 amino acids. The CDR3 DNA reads TGTGCCAGCAGCTTCTCCCAACTTTATAGCAATCAGCCCCAGCATTTT. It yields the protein CASSFSQLYSNQPQHF.